One T cell receptor beta chain is described in this entry. These data are taken from a study of monozygotic twins with inflammatory bowel disease. With the 5' RACE reads reprocessed, TCRdb shows one record per CDR3 protein and no DNA. The specimen's table records about 300,000 distinct CDR3 sequences. Germline CDR1 MNHEY, CDR2 SVGAGI. The CDR3 spans 15 residues. The sequencing input was blood. This receptor was taken from a human donor with ulcerative colitis or Crohn's disease, or a healthy co-twin of an affected twin (not recorded which). The genes are TRBV6-5 and TRBJ2-2; TCRdb reports TRBD2, a call that lacks DNA to check it against. The CDR3 loop is CASSYFTSGVGELFF.